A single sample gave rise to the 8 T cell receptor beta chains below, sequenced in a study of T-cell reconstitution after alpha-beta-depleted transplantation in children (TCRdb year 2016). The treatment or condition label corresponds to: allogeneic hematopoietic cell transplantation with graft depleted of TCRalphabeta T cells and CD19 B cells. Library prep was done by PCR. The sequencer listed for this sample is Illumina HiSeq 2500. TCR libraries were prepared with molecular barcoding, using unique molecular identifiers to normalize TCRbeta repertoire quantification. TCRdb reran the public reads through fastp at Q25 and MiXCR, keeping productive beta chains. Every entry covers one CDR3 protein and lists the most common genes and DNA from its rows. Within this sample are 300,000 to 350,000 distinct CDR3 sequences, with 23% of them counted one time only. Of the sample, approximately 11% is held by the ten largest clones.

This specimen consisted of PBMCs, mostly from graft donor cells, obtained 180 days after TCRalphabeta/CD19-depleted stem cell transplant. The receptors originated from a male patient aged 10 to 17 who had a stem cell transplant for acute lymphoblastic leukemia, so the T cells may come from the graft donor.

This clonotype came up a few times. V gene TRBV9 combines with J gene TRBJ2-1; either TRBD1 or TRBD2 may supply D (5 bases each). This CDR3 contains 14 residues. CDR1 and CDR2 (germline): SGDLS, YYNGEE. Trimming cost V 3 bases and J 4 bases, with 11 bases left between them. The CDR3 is CASSASEGYNEQFF. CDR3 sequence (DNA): TGTGCCAGCAGCGCCAGTGAGGGGTACAATGAGCAGTTCTTC.

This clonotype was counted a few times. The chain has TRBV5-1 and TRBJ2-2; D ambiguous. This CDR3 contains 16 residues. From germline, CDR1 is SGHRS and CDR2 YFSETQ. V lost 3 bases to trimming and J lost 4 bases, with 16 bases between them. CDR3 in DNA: TGCGCCAGCAGCTATTGGGCATCACCTGGCACCGGGGAGCTGTTTTTT. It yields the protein CASSYWASPGTGELFF. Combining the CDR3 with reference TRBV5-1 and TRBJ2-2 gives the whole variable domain KAGVTQTPRYLIKTRGQQVTLSCSPISGHRSVSWYQQTPGQGLQFLFEYFSETQRNKGNFPGRFSGRQFSNSRSEMNVSTLELGDSALYLCASSYWASPGTGELFFGEGSRLTVL.

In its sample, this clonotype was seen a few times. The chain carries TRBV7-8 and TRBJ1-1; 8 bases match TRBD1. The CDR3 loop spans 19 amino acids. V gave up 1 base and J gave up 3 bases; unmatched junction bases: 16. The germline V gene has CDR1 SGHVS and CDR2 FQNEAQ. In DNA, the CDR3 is TGTGCCAGCAGCTTAGAGTGGACAGGGTGGAGGGATAGGGACACTGAAGCTTTCTTT. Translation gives CASSLEWTGWRDRDTEAFF.

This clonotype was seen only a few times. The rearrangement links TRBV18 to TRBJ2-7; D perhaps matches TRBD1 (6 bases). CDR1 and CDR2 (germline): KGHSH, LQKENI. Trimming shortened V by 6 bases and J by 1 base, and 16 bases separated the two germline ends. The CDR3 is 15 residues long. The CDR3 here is CASSHQQGKSYEQYF. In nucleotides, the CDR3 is TGTGCCAGCTCCCACCAACAGGGTAAATCCTACGAGCAGTACTTC.

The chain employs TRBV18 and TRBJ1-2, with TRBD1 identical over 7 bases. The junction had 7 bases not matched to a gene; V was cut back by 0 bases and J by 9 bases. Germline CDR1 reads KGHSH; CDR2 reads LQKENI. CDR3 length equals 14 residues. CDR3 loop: CASSPPIAGGSYTF. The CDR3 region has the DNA TGTGCCAGCTCACCACCGATAGCAGGGGGAAGCTACACCTTC. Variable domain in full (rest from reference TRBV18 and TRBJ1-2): NAGVMQNPRHLVRRRGQEARLRCSPMKGHSHVYWYRQLPEEGLKFMVYLQKENIIDESGMPKERFSAEFPKEGPSILRIQQVVRGDSAAYFCASSPPIAGGSYTFGSGTRLTVV.

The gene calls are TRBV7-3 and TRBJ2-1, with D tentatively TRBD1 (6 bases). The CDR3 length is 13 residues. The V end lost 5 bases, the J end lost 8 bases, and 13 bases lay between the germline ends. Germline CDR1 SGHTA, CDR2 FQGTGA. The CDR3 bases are TGTGCCAGCAGCCCCCAGGGGAAGGATGAGCAGTTCTTC. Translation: CASSPQGKDEQFF.

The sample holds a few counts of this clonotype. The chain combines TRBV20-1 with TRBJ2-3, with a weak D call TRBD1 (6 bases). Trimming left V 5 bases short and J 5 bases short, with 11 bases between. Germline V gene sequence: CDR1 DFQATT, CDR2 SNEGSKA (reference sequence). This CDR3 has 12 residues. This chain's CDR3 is CSAGGFLDTQYF. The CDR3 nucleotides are TGCAGTGCTGGGGGCTTCCTAGATACGCAGTATTTT.

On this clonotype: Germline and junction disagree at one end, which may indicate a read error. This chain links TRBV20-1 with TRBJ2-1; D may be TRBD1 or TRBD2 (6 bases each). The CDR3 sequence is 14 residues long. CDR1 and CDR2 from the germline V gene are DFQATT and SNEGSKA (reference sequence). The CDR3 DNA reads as TGCAGTGCTAGAGCCACGAGGGGGGTTGGCCCCCTACTCTTC. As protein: CSARATRGVGPLLF.